Given below is one T cell receptor beta chain in context. The data were taken from a study of control samples from healthy donors and cancer patients. CDR1 MNHEY and CDR2 SMNVEV come from the germline V gene (reference sequence). This CDR3 is built from 18 residues. Trimming left V 5 bases short and J 0 bases short, with 20 bases between. Clones were read by immunoSEQ multiplex PCR, and TCRdb kept only the in-frame ones, dropping some. The sample lists roughly 63,000 clones; nearly 90% were seen once. Sequenced input: PBMCs. J is TRBJ1-5 and V is TRBV27; D gene uncertain. The source is a man aged 60-69 years with colorectal cancer. CDR3: CASSPRRGPSSSNQPQHF. DNA of the CDR3: TGTGCCAGCAGTCCCCGCCGCGGCCCCAGCAGTAGCAATCAGCCCCAGCATTTT.